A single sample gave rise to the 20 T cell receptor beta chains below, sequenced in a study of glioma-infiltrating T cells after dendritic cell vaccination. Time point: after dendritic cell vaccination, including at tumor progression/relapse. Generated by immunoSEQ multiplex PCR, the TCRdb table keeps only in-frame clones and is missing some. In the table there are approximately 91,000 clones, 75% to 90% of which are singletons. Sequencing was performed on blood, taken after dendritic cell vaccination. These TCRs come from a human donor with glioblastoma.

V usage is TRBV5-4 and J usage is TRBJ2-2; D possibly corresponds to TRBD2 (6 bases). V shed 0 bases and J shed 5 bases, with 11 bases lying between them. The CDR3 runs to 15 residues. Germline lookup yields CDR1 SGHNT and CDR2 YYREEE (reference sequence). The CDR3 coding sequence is TGTGCCAGCAGCTTGGCCGGTGGGGGGACCGGGGAGCTGTTTTTT. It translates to CASSLAGGGTGELFF.

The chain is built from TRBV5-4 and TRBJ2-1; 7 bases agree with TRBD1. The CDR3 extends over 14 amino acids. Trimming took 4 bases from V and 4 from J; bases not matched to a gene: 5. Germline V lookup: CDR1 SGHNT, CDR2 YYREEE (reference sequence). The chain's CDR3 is CASSRGQEYNEQFF. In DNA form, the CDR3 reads TGTGCCAGCAGCCGTGGACAGGAATACAATGAGCAGTTCTTC. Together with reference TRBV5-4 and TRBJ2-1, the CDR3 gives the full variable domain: ETGVTQSPTHLIKTRGQQVTLRCSSQSGHNTVSWYQQALGQGPQFIFQYYREEENGRGNFPPRFSGLQFPNYSSELNVNALELDDSALYLCASSRGQEYNEQFFGPGTRLTVL.

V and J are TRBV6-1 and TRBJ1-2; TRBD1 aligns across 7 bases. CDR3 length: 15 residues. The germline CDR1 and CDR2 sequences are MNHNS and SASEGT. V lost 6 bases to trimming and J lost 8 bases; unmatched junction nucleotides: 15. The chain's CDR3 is CASSPKGTAAQGYTF. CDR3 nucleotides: TGTGCCAGCAGCCCTAAAGGGACAGCGGCTCAGGGCTACACCTTC.

The DNA of the CDR3 is TGTGCCTGGAGCGATCCTTATAAGGGGGCCGAGACCCAGTACTTC. Translation: CAWSDPYKGAETQYF. The chain couples TRBV30 to TRBJ2-5, with TRBD1 matching 7 bases. The length of the CDR3 is 15 residues. From germline, CDR1 is GTSNPN and CDR2 SVGIG (reference sequence). With 3 bases clipped from V and 5 bases from J, the junction kept 12 bases outside the gene matches.

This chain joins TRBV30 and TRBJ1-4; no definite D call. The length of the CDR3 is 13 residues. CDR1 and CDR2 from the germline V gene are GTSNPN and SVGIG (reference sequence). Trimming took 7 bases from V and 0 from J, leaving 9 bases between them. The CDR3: CASPDATNEKLFF. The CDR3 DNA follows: TGTGCCTCCCCAGATGCAACTAATGAAAAACTGTTTTTT.

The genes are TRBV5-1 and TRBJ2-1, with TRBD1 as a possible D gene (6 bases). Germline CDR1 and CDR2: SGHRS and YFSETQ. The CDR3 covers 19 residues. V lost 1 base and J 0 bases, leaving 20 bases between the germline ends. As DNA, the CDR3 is TGCGCCAGCAGCTTGTTGTCGCGCGGACAGTCGAACTCCTACAATGAGCAGTTCTTC. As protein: CASSLLSRGQSNSYNEQFF.

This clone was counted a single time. This CDR3 is CASSIAPGDSPLHF. The CDR3 bases are TGTGCCAGTAGTATAGCCCCGGGTGACTCACCCCTCCACTTT. The chain uses TRBV19 and TRBJ1-6; D unclear. The CDR3 is 14 amino acids. Germline-derived CDR1 and CDR2 are LNHDA and SQIVND (reference sequence). Trimming cost V 1 base and J 10 bases, with 11 bases left between them.

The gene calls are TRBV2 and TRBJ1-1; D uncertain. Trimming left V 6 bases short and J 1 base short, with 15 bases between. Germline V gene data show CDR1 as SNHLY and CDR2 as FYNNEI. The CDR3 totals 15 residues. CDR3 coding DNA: TGTGCCAGCAGCGAGAGGGTACAGTCGAACACTGAAGCTTTCTTT. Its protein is CASSERVQSNTEAFF.

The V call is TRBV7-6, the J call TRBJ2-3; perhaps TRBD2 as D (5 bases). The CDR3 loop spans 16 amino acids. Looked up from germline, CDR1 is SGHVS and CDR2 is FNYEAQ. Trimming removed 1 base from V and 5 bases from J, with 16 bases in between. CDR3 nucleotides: TGTGCCAGCAGCTTAGTTGGTAGCGCCGACCGAGATACGCAGTATTTT. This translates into CASSLVGSADRDTQYF.

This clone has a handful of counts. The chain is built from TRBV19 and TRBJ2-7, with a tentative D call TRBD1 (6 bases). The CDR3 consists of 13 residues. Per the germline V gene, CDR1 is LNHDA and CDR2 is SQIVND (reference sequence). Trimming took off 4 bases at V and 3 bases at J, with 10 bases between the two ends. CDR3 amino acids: CASSNHRDYEQYV. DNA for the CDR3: TGTGCCAGTAGTAACCACAGGGACTACGAGCAGTACGTC.

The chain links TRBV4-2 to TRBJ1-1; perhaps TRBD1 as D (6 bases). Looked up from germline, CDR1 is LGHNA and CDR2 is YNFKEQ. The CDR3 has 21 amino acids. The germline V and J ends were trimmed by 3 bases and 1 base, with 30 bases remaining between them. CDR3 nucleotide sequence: TGTGCCAGCAGCCAGGGAAGAGGGGGGGCGCGAATAGCTTACTCGAACACTGAAGCTTTCTTT. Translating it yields CASSQGRGGARIAYSNTEAFF.

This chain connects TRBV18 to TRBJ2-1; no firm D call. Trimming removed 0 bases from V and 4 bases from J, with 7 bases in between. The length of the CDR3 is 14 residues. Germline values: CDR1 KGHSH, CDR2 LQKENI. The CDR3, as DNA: TGTGCCAGCTCACCACCAGCCAGGTACAATGAGCAGTTCTTC. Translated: CASSPPARYNEQFF.

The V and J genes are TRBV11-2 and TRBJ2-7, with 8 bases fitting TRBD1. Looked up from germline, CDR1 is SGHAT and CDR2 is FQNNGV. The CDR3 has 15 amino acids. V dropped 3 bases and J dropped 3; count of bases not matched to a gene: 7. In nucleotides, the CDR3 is TGTGCCAGCAGCTTCGATGGACAGGGCGTCTACGAGCAGTACTTC. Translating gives CASSFDGQGVYEQYF.

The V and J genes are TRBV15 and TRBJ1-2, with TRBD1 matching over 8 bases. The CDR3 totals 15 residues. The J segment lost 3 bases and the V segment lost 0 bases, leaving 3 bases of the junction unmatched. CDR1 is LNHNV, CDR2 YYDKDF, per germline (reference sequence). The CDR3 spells CATSREDRADYGYTF. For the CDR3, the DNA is TGTGCCACCAGCAGAGAGGACAGGGCTGACTATGGCTACACCTTC.

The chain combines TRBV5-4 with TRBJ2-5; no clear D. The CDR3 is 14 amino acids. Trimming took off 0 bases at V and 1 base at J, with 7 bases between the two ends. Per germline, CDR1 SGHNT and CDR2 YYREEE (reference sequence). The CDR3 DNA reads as TGTGCCAGCAGCTTGGCCCATTCCCAAGAGACCCAGTACTTC. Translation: CASSLAHSQETQYF.

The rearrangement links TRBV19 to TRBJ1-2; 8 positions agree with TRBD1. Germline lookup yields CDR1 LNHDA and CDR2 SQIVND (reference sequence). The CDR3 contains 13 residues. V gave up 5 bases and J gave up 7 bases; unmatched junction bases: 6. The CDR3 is CASSPDRDSGYTF. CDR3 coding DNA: TGTGCCAGTAGTCCGGACAGGGATTCTGGCTACACCTTC.

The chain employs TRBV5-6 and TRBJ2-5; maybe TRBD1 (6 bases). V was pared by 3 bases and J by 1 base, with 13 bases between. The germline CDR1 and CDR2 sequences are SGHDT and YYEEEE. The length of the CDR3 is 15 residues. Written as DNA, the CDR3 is TGTGCCAGCAGCTCACTAGGGGGATTCCAAGAGACCCAGTACTTC. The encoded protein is CASSSLGGFQETQYF.

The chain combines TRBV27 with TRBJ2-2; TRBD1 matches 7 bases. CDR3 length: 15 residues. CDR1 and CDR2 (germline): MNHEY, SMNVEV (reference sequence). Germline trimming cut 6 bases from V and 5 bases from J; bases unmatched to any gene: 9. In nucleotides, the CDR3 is TGTGCCAGCAGATATTCGGGACAGAATACCGGGGAGCTGTTTTTT. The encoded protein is CASRYSGQNTGELFF.

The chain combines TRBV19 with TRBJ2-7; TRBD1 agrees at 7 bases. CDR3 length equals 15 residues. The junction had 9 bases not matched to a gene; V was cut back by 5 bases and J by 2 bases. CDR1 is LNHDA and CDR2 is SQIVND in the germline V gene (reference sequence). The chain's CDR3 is CASSQLGQRAYEQYF. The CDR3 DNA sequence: TGTGCCAGTAGTCAACTGGGACAGCGAGCCTACGAGCAGTACTTC.

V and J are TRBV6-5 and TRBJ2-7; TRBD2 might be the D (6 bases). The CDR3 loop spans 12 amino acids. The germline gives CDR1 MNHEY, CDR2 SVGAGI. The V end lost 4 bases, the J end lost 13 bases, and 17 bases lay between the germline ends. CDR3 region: CASSSAAGTLYV. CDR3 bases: TGTGCCAGCAGTTCCGCCGCCGGGACTCTCTACGTC.